Listed here are 14 T cell receptor beta chains from one sample, sequenced in a study of CD8 T cells in ankylosing spondylitis. TCRdb reprocessed the 5' RACE reads with MiXCR, giving one entry per CDR3 protein. Here the sample spans some 240,000 distinct CDR3 sequences, over 15% being singletons. The sample was blood, either unsorted or a sorted T cell fraction (not recorded which). The receptors derive from a male donor with ankylosing spondylitis or in good health (not recorded which).

In this sample, this clonotype turned up a few times. V is TRBV7-2 and J is TRBJ2-7, with TRBD2 matching over 7 bases. CDR3 size: 13 residues. Germline V gene sequence: CDR1 SGHTA, CDR2 FQGNSA. Unmatched junction bases numbered 4, after V lost 1 base and J lost 7 bases. CDR3 residues: CASSLGAGSEQYF. Here the CDR3 DNA reads TGTGCCAGCAGCTTAGGAGCGGGAAGTGAGCAGTACTTC.

This clonotype was picked up a small number of times. The chain is built from TRBV5-1 and TRBJ2-2; a possible D gene is TRBD1 (6 bases). Germline-derived CDR1 and CDR2 are SGHRS and YFSETQ. V lost 2 bases to trimming and J lost 4 bases, with 12 bases between them. The CDR3 is 15 amino acids. Here the CDR3 DNA reads TGCGCCAGCAGCTTACGGCAGGGGAGCACCGGGGAGCTGTTTTTT. Residues: CASSLRQGSTGELFF.

This chain joins TRBV12-3 or TRBV12-4 and TRBJ2-7; D gene uncertain. V lost 2 bases and J 3 bases, leaving 11 bases between the germline ends. The CDR3 loop spans 14 amino acids. CDR3 residues: CASSLSARVYEQYF. DNA for the CDR3: TGTGCCAGCAGTTTATCAGCGCGAGTCTACGAGCAGTACTTC.

The CDR3 is CSARDGGAYNYGYTF. Written as DNA, the CDR3 is TGCAGTGCTAGAGATGGGGGGGCCTATAACTATGGCTACACCTTC. The chain is built from TRBV20-1 and TRBJ1-2; D might be TRBD1 (6 bases). The CDR3 consists of 15 residues. Between the trimmed V and J ends, which lost 0 bases and 1 base, there was a span of 12 bases. The germline gives CDR1 DFQATT, CDR2 SNEGSKA (reference sequence).

The chain recombines TRBV6-2 or TRBV6-3 with TRBJ2-1; TRBD2 agrees at 7 bases. Trimming took 2 bases from V and 9 from J; bases not matched to a gene: 7. Germline CDR1 MNHEY, CDR2 SVGEGT. The CDR3 consists of 14 residues. CDR3 region: CASSYRTSFREQFF. The CDR3 coding sequence is TGTGCCAGCAGTTACCGGACTAGTTTTCGTGAGCAGTTCTTC.

For this clonotype: One junction end disagrees with the germline gene, perhaps due to a read error. This rearrangement joins TRBV5-1 to TRBJ1-5; 8 bases align to TRBD1. CDR1 is SGHRS, CDR2 YFSETQ, per germline. CDR3 size: 15 residues. The CDR3 reads CASSAEAGGIQPPHF. The CDR3 bases are TGCGCCAGCAGCGCCGAGGCAGGGGGCATTCAGCCCCCGCATTTT.

V is TRBV20-1 and J is TRBJ2-3; 10 bases line up with TRBD2. V trimming: 0 bases; J trimming: 4 bases; junction bases outside the gene matches: 7. The CDR3 runs to 16 residues. Looked up from germline, CDR1 is DFQATT and CDR2 is SNEGSKA (reference sequence). CDR3 in amino acids: CSARETPSGSPDTQYF. The CDR3 nucleotides read TGCAGTGCTAGAGAAACCCCTAGCGGGAGCCCAGATACGCAGTATTTT.

The CDR3 sequence: CASSDLVDTEAFF. The DNA of the CDR3 is TGTGCCAGCTCGGACCTAGTGGACACTGAAGCTTTCTTT. The chain joins TRBV27 to TRBJ1-1; D is ambiguous. V shed 8 bases and J shed 3 bases, with 13 bases lying between them. Germline V gene sequence: CDR1 MNHEY, CDR2 SMNVEV (reference sequence). This CDR3 contains 13 residues.

Of note for this clonotype: Its ends do not fully match the called genes, so a read error is possible. The chain links TRBV7-9 to TRBJ2-7; 10 bases line up with TRBD2. Germline values: CDR1 SEHNR, CDR2 FQNEAQ (reference sequence). The CDR3 is 12 residues long. The CDR3: CASSLGTSGLDF. In DNA form, the CDR3 reads TGTGCCAGCAGCTTAGGGACTAGCGGCCTAGACTTC.

Ten or more counts support this clonotype. The chain joins TRBV12-3 or TRBV12-4 to TRBJ2-7; TRBD2 aligns across 7 bases. The junction had 6 bases not matched to a gene; V was cut back by 5 bases and J by 2 bases. There are 14 residues in the CDR3. CDR3 in DNA: TGTGCCAGCAGTCACGCGGGACTAACCTACGAGCAGTACTTC. It encodes CASSHAGLTYEQYF.

This chain connects TRBV4-2 to TRBJ2-2; 9 bases map to TRBD2. The CDR3 is made up of 17 amino acids. CDR1 is LGHNA and CDR2 is YNFKEQ in the germline V gene. J gave up 5 bases and V 2 bases, and 9 bases lay outside the gene matches. CDR3 in amino acids: CASSQRQQAGGTGELFF. CDR3 DNA: TGTGCCAGCAGCCAACGCCAACAAGCGGGAGGTACCGGGGAGCTGTTTTTT.

The chain combines TRBV27 with TRBJ2-7; possibly TRBD1 for D (5 bases). CDR3 length: 15 residues. V was shortened by 0 bases and J by 3 bases, with 12 bases between the two germline ends. The germline V gene has CDR1 MNHEY and CDR2 SMNVEV (reference sequence). CDR3 amino acids: CASSLSATGFYEQYF. CDR3 nucleotides: TGTGCCAGCAGTTTATCGGCCACAGGTTTCTACGAGCAGTACTTC.

This clonotype has only a few counts. The gene calls are TRBV5-1 and TRBJ2-3; 7 bases agree with TRBD1. Germline V gene lookup returns CDR1 SGHRS and CDR2 YFSETQ. This CDR3 spans 16 amino acids. The trim removed 4 bases at V and 2 bases at J, leaving 10 bases unmatched. The chain's CDR3 is CASSPEATGITDTQYF. CDR3 sequence (DNA): TGCGCCAGCAGCCCTGAAGCGACAGGGATCACAGATACGCAGTATTTT.

The count of this clonotype is one. The CDR3 reads CASSLSPGHNEQFF. CDR3 bases: TGTGCCAGCAGTTTATCCCCCGGCCACAATGAGCAGTTCTTC. The V gene is TRBV12-3 or TRBV12-4, the J gene TRBJ2-1; D ambiguous. The CDR3 length is 14 residues. Trimming pared 2 bases from V and 5 bases from J, leaving 10 bases between.